These T cell receptor beta chains were read from a single sample in a study of CD8 T cells in Susac syndrome. TCRdb recomputed calls from the immunoSEQ multiplex PCR reads with MiXCR, one row per CDR3 protein. The profile covers about 80,000 distinct CDR3 sequences, with roughly 94% appearing a single time and about 0.27% taken by the ten largest. Sequenced sample: CD8+ T cells from PBMCs. These receptors all come from a human donor in good health. Each CDR3 is given with its conserved first and last residue. Fields, in order: clone size, V gene, J gene, D gene, CDR3 protein, CDR3 DNA. A D gene is named only where the DNA matches it firmly. A row's size may be missing; if present it is once, few, many or a size class.

>.|TRBV7-8|TRBJ2-5|.
CASSSSRRSQETQYF
TGTGCCAGCAGCTCCAGCCGGAGGTCTCAAGAGACCCAGTACTTC
>.|TRBV29-1|TRBJ1-1|TRBD1
CSVGQGGDEAFF
TGCAGCGTTGGACAGGGGGGTGATGAAGCTTTCTTT
>.|TRBV6-5|TRBJ2-7|.
CASSNTQGWASSYEQYF
TGTGCCAGCAGTAACACTCAGGGGTGGGCAAGCTCCTACGAGCAGTACTTC
>.|TRBV4-3|TRBJ2-1|.
CASSQDRVQQFF
TGCGCCAGCAGCCAAGACAGGGTCCAGCAGTTCTTC
>.|TRBV20-1|TRBJ1-6|.
CSARDSQAGIYSPLHF
TGCAGTGCTAGAGATAGCCAGGCGGGGATATATTCACCCCTCCACTTT
>few|TRBV27|TRBJ1-1|.
CASSLRQMNTEAFF
TGTGCCAGCAGTTTGCGACAGATGAACACTGAAGCTTTCTTT
>.|TRBV7-2|TRBJ1-5|.
CASSSAPNLGGNQPQHF
TGTGCCAGCAGCTCGGCCCCCAACCTTGGAGGCAATCAGCCCCAGCATTTT
>.|TRBV5-4|TRBJ2-2|TRBD1
CASSQDRKNGELFF
TGTGCCAGCAGCCAGGACAGGAAAAACGGGGAGCTGTTTTTT
>.|TRBV5-1|TRBJ2-5|TRBD2
CASSSRDTRGLAGGMQETQYF
TGCGCCAGCAGCTCCCGGGACACCCGCGGACTAGCGGGAGGGATGCAAGAGACCCAGTACTTC
>.|TRBV4-1|TRBJ2-3|TRBD2
CASSQEILAALTDTQYF
TGCGCCAGCAGCCAGGAAATTCTAGCGGCCCTCACAGATACGCAGTATTTT
>.|TRBV5-1|TRBJ2-7|TRBD1
CASSNAGGQGPGYEQYF
TGCGCCAGCAGCAACGCAGGGGGACAGGGGCCCGGGTACGAGCAGTACTTC
>.|TRBV28|TRBJ2-3|TRBD2
CASSLPKSGSFLTDTQYF
TGTGCCAGCAGTTTGCCGAAGAGCGGGAGTTTCCTCACAGATACGCAGTATTTT
>.|TRBV27|TRBJ2-1|.
CASRQLLGSYNEQFF
TGTGCCAGCAGACAACTATTGGGCTCCTACAATGAGCAGTTCTTC
>.|TRBV7-2|TRBJ2-3|.
CASSLESGTDTQYF
TGTGCCAGCAGCTTAGAAAGCGGGACAGATACGCAGTATTTT
>.|TRBV13|TRBJ2-3|.
CASSTQPPDTQYF
TGTGCCAGCAGCACCCAGCCCCCAGATACGCAGTATTTT
>.|TRBV27|TRBJ2-4|.
CASSRLGGARNIQYF
TGTGCCAGCAGCCGACTGGGCGGGGCGAGAAACATTCAGTACTTC
>.|TRBV2|TRBJ2-2|TRBD1
CASSEISDRGHTGELFF
TGTGCCAGCAGTGAAATATCGGACAGGGGGCACACCGGGGAGCTGTTTTTT
>few|TRBV15|TRBJ1-1|.
CATSRGPREDTEAFF
TGTGCCACCAGCAGAGGTCCCAGGGAGGACACTGAAGCTTTCTTT
>.|TRBV30|TRBJ1-4|.
CAWSDTGEKLFF
TGTGCCTGGAGTGATACAGGGGAAAAACTGTTTTTT
>.|TRBV19|TRBJ2-2|TRBD1
CASTPGQGISGELFF
TGTGCCAGTACCCCGGGACAGGGGATTTCCGGGGAGCTGTTTTTT
>.|TRBV27|TRBJ2-2|.
CASRGRIGELFF
TGTGCCAGCAGGGGTCGGATCGGGGAGCTGTTTTTT
>.|TRBV7-9|TRBJ2-5|.
CASSFRWDQETQYF
TGTGCCAGCAGCTTCCGTTGGGACCAAGAGACCCAGTACTTC
>.|TRBV20-1|TRBJ1-5|.
CSAPFTGTQHF
TGCAGTGCTCCCTTTACAGGGACCCAGCATTTT
>.|TRBV12-3/TRBV12-4|TRBJ1-1|TRBD1
CASSLDRVNTEAFF
TGTGCCAGCAGCCTCGACAGGGTGAACACTGAAGCTTTCTTT